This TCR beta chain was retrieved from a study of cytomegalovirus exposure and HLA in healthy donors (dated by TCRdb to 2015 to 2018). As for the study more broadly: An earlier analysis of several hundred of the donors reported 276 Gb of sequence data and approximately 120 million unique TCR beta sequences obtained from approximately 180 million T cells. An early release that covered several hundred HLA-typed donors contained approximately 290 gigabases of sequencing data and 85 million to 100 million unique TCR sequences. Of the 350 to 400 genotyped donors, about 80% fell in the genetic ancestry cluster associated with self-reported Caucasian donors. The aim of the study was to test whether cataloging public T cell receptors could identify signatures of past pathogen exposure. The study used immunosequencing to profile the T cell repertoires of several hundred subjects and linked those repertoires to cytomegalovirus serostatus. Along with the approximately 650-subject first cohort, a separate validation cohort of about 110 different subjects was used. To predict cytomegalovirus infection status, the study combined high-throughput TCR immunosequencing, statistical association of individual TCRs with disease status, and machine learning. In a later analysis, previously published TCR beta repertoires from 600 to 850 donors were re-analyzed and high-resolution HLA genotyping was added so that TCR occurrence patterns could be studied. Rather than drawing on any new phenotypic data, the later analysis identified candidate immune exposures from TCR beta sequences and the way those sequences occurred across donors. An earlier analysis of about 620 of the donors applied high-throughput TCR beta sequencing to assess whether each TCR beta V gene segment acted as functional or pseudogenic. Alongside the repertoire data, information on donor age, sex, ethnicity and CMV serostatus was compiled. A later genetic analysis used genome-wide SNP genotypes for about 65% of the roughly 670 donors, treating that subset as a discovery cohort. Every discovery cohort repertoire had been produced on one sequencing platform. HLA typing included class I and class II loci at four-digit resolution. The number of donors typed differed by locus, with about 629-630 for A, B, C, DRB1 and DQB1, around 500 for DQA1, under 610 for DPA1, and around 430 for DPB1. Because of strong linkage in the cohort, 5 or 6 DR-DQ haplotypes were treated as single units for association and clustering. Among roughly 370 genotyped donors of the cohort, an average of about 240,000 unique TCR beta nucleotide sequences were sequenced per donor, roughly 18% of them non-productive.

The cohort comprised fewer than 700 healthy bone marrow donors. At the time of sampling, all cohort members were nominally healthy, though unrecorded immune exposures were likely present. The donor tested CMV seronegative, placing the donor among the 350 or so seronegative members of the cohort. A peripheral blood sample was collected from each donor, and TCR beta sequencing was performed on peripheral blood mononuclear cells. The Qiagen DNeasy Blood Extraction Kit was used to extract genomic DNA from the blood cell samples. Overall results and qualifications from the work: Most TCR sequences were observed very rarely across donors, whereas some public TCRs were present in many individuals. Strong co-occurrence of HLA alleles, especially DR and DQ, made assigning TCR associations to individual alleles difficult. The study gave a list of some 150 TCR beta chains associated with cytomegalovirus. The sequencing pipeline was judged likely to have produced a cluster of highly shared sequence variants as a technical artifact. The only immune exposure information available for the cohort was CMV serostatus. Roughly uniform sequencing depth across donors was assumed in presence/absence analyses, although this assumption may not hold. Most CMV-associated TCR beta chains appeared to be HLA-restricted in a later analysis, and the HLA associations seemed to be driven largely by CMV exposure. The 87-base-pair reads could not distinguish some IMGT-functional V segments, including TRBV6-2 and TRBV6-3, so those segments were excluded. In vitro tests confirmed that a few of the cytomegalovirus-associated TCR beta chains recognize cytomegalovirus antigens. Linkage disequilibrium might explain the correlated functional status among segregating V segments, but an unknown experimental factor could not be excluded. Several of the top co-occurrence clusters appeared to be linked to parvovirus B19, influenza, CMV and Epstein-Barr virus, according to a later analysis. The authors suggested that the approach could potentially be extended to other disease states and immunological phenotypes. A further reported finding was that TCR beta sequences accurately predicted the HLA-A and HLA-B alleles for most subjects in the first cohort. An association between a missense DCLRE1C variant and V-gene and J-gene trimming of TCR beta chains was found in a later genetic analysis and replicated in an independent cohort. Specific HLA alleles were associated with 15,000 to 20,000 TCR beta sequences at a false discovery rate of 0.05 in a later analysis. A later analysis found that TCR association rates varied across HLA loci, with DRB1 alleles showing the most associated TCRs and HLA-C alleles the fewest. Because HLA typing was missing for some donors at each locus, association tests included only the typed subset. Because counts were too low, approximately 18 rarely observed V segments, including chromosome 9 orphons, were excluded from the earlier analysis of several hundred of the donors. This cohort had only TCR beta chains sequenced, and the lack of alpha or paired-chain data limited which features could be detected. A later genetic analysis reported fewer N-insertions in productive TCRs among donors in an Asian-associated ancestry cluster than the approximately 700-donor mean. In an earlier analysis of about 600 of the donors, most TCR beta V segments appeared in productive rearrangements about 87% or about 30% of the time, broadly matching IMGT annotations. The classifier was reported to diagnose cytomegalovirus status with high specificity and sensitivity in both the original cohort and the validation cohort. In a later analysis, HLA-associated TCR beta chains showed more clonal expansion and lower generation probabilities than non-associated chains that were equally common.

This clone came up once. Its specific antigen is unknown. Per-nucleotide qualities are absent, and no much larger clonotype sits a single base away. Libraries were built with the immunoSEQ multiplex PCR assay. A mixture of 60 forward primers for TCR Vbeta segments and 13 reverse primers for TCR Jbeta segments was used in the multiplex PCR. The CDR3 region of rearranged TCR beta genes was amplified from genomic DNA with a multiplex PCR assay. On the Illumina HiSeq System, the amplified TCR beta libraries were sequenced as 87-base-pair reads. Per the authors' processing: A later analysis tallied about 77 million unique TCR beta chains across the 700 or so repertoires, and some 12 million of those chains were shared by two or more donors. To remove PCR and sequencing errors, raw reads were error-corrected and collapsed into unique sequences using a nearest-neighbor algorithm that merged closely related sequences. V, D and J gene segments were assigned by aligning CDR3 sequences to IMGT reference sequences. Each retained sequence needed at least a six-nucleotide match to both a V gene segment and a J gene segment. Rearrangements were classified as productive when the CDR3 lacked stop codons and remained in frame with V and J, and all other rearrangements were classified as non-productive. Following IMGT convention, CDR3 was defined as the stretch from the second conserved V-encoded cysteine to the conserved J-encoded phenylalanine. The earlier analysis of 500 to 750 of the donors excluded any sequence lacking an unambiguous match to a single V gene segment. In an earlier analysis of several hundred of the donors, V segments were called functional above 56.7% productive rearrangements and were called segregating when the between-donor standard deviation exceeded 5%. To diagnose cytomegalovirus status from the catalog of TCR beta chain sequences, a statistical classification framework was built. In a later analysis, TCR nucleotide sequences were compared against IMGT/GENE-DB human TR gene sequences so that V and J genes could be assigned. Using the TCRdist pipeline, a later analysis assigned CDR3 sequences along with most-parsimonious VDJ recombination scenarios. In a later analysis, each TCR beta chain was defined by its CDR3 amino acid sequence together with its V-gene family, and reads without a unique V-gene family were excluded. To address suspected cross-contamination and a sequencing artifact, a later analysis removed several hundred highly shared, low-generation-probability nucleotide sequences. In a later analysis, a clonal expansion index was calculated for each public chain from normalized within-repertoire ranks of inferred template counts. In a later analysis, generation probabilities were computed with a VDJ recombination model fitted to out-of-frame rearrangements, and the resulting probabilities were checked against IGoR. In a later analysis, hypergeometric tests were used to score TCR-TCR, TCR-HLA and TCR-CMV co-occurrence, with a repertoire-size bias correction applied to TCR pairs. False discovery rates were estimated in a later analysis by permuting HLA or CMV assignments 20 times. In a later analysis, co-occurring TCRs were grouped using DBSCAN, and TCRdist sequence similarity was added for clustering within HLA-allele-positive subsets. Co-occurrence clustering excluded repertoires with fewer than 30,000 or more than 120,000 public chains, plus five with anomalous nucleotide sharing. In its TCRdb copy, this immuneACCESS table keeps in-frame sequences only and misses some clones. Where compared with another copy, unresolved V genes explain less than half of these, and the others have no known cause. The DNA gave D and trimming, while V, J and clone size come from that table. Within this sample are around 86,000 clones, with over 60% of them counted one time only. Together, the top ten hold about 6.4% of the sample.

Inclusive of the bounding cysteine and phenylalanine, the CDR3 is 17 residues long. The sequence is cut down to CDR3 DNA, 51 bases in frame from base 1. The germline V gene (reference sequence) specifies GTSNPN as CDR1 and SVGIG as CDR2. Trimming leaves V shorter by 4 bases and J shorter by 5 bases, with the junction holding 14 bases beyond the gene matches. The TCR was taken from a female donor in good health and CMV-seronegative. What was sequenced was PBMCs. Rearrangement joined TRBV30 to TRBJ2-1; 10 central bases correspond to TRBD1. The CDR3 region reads CAWIAPQGQGVHNEQFF. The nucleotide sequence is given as TGTGCCTGGATCGCCCCCCAAGGACAGGGGGTCCACAATGAGCAGTTCTTC.